The clone carrying this TCR beta chain was observed a single time. Trimming removed 3 bases at V and 6 bases at J, with 15 bases between. The length of the CDR3 is 14 residues. Per the germline V gene, CDR1 is SGHTA and CDR2 is FQGTGA. Profiled with immunoSEQ multiplex PCR; TCRdb holds only in-frame clones, not every one. The sample contains tens of thousands of clones, roughly nine tenths of which appear only once. These data belong to a study of OX40 agonist ivuxolimab in advanced cancers. V usage is TRBV7-3 and J usage is TRBJ2-7; weak D call: TRBD1 (6 bases). This receptor was identified in an adult with an advanced solid tumor such as melanoma, head and neck, liver or kidney cancer. The sample here was CD4+ or CD8+ T cells sorted from blood, taken in a trial of the OX40 agonist ivuxolimab. CDR3 in DNA: TGTGCCAGCAGCTTCCCGGGACATAACATCGAGCAGTACTTC. Amino acid sequence: CASSFPGHNIEQYF.